This record covers a single T cell receptor beta chain. This CDR3 spans 21 amino acids. In germline, CDR1 is MDHEN, CDR2 SYDVKM. V shed 6 bases and J 3 bases; nucleotides not matched to a gene: 18. The data were obtained in a study of blood T cell repertoires in COVID-19. Profiling relied on immunoSEQ multiplex PCR, and the TCRdb table lists in-frame clones only, not all of them. The data contain 350,000 to 400,000 clones, roughly nine tenths of them seen just once; the ten biggest clones take up about 1%. This sequence originates from a man younger than 30 who had recovered from COVID-19. This sequence joins TRBV28 and TRBJ2-2; 14 bases match TRBD2. Sequencing used PBMCs or T cells enriched from blood (not recorded which). DNA for the CDR3: TGTGCCAGCAGCACATTCGGGGTGGGACTAGCGGGAGTCCCCCACACCGGGGAGCTGTTTTTT. It codes for CASSTFGVGLAGVPHTGELFF. The entire variable domain, with the rest obtained from reference TRBV28 and TRBJ2-2, is as follows: DVKVTQSSRYLVKRTGEKVFLECVQDMDHENMFWYRQDPGLGLRLIYFSYDVKMKEKGDIPEGYSVSREKKERFSLILESASTNQTSMYLCASSTFGVGLAGVPHTGELFFGEGSRLTVL.